Listed below are T cell receptor beta chains from one sample, sequenced in a study of persistence of HIV-infected CD4 T cells. These receptors are not linked to any known antigen. Sequenced by immunoSEQ multiplex PCR; TCRdb stores in-frame clones only, minus some. Altogether 19,000 or so clones are present, 55% to 65% being singletons, with the ten largest covering approximately 1.9%. The sample was CD4+ T cells sorted from PBMCs after roughly 20-hour stimulation, taken from a patient who received antiretroviral therapy. The receptors originated from an adult woman with HIV who was CMV-seropositive. CDR3s include the opening cysteine and the closing phenylalanine or tryptophan. The D gene is left open where the match is weak. Expanded clones are given a class, and other clones once, few, many or no size at all.

V gene	J gene	D gene	clone size	CDR3 protein	CDR3 DNA
TRBV18	TRBJ2-2	.	once	CASSPGATNTGELFF	TGTGCCAGCTCACCAGGGGCAACGAACACCGGGGAGCTGTTTTTT
TRBV5-1	TRBJ1-3	.	few	CASSLAVAGNTIYF	TGCGCCAGCAGCTTGGCCGTTGCTGGAAACACCATATATTTT
TRBV29-1	TRBJ1-1	TRBD1	.	CSVQPTTGGTEAFF	TGCAGCGTCCAGCCCACTACAGGGGGCACTGAAGCTTTCTTT
TRBV11-3	TRBJ2-3	.	few	CASGTGTDTQYF	TGTGCCAGCGGGACGGGGACAGATACGCAGTATTTT
TRBV6-5	TRBJ2-1	.	medium-sized	CASSSPPRTREFF	TGTGCCAGCAGTTCCCCGCCCCGGACAAGGGAGTTCTTC
TRBV5-1	TRBJ1-1	.	.	CASSPGPMNTEAFF	TGCGCCAGCAGCCCGGGACCGATGAACACTGAAGCTTTCTTT
TRBV5-1	TRBJ2-3	TRBD1	.	CASSYVTGTTDTQYF	TGCGCCAGCAGCTACGTGACAGGGACCACAGATACGCAGTATTTT
TRBV6-5	TRBJ1-4	.	.	CASSYSMIGTRKLFF	TGTGCCAGCAGTTACTCGATGATAGGGACGAGGAAACTGTTTTTT
TRBV18	TRBJ2-1	.	.	CASSRTDEQFF	TGTGCCAGCTCACGGACAGATGAGCAGTTCTTC
TRBV2	TRBJ2-3	.	.	CASSELGGDADTQYF	TGTGCCAGCAGTGAATTAGGAGGGGACGCAGATACGCAGTATTTT
TRBV24-1	TRBJ2-6	.	.	CATSGLQGSGANVLTF	TGTGCCACCAGTGGTCTACAGGGTTCTGGGGCCAACGTCCTGACTTTC
TRBV9	TRBJ1-4	TRBD1	.	CASSAGQDVRKLFF	TGTGCCAGCAGCGCGGGACAGGACGTGAGAAAACTGTTTTTT
TRBV9	TRBJ1-6	.	medium-sized	CASTGTDNSPLHF	TGTGCCAGCACAGGGACGGATAATTCACCCCTCCACTTT
TRBV6-5	TRBJ1-5	.	.	CASNRGTALSQPQHF	TGTGCCAGCAATAGGGGGACGGCCTTGTCTCAGCCCCAGCATTTT
TRBV19	TRBJ2-2	.	.	CASSLDGNTGELFF	TGTGCCAGTAGCCTGGACGGGAACACCGGGGAGCTGTTTTTT
TRBV9	TRBJ1-5	.	.	CASSVGQGGGQPQHF	TGTGCCAGCAGCGTAGGGCAGGGTGGTGGTCAGCCCCAGCATTTT
TRBV28	TRBJ1-2	.	.	CASLTGLANYGYTF	TGTGCCAGTCTCACCGGCCTAGCTAACTATGGCTACACCTTC
TRBV7-9	TRBJ2-2	.	few	CASRSLGSTNTGELFF	TGTGCCAGCAGATCCCTAGGCAGCACGAACACCGGGGAGCTGTTTTTT
TRBV18	TRBJ1-2	.	.	CASSPSGDVGYGYTF	TGTGCCAGCTCACCGTCAGGGGATGTGGGCTATGGCTACACCTTC
TRBV3-1/TRBV3-2	TRBJ2-5	.	.	CASSRGSTTQYF	TGTGCCAGCAGCCGTGGTTCCACGACCCAGTACTTC
TRBV7-6	TRBJ2-3	.	.	CASSPYTDTQYF	TGTGCCAGCAGCCCATACACGGATACGCAGTATTTT
TRBV11-1	TRBJ2-3	TRBD1	.	CASSSRTGSGSDTQYF	TGTGCCAGCAGCTCCCGGACAGGGTCAGGGTCAGATACGCAGTATTTT
TRBV24-1	TRBJ2-1	TRBD1	.	CATSGQGKTNEQFF	TGTGCCACCAGTGGACAGGGCAAAACCAATGAGCAGTTCTTC
TRBV19	TRBJ1-2	.	.	CASSGLNYGYTF	TGTGCCAGTAGTGGGTTGAACTATGGCTACACCTTC
TRBV7-8	TRBJ2-3	TRBD2	.	CASSLGTAGGRDTQYF	TGTGCCAGCAGCTTAGGAACGGCGGGGGGCCGAGATACGCAGTATTTT
TRBV6-5	TRBJ1-1	.	medium-sized	CATIRNTEAFF	TGTGCCACCATCAGGAACACTGAAGCTTTCTTT
TRBV6-5	TRBJ1-1	.	.	CASSYLGGDTEAFF	TGTGCCAGCAGTTATCTGGGGGGAGACACTGAAGCTTTCTTT
TRBV11-3	TRBJ2-3	.	.	CASSLSSGTDTQYF	TGTGCCAGCAGCTTATCTAGCGGCACAGATACGCAGTATTTT
TRBV24-1	TRBJ1-5	.	.	CATSDLAYREGNQPQHF	TGTGCCACCAGTGATTTGGCGTACAGGGAAGGTAACCAGCCCCAGCATTTT
TRBV5-1	TRBJ1-6	.	.	CASSLSPSGNSPLHF	TGCGCCAGCAGCTTGTCCCCATCTGGGAATTCACCCCTCCACTTT
TRBV7-8	TRBJ1-1	.	once	CASSPLQGGGTEAFF	TGTGCCAGCAGCCCGCTGCAGGGAGGAGGCACTGAAGCTTTCTTT
TRBV7-3	TRBJ2-2	TRBD2	few	CASSLGLAGGAGELFF	TGTGCCAGCAGCCTCGGACTAGCGGGGGGTGCCGGGGAGCTGTTTTTT
TRBV2	TRBJ2-5	TRBD2	.	CASSQRGLGETQYF	TGTGCCAGCAGTCAGCGGGGTCTGGGAGAGACCCAGTACTTC
TRBV5-1	TRBJ1-6	.	.	CASSSHLTGMNNSPLHF	TGCGCCAGCAGCTCCCACCTAACAGGGATGAATAATTCACCCCTCCACTTT
TRBV30	TRBJ1-5	.	few	CAWSVFGAPRGNQPQHF	TGTGCCTGGAGTGTTTTTGGGGCCCCGAGGGGCAATCAGCCCCAGCATTTT
TRBV13	TRBJ1-1	.	.	CASSGDGGEAFF	TGTGCCAGCAGCGGGGACGGAGGGGAAGCTTTCTTT
TRBV9	TRBJ2-5	.	.	CASSSSAGQETQYF	TGTGCCAGCAGCTCCAGTGCCGGCCAAGAGACCCAGTACTTC
TRBV7-8	TRBJ2-4	.	.	CASSGYRLGAKNIQYF	TGTGCCAGCAGCGGATACAGGCTTGGAGCCAAAAACATTCAGTACTTC
TRBV28	TRBJ2-1	TRBD1	.	CASSLTGAQNEQFF	TGTGCCAGCAGTCTGACAGGGGCTCAGAATGAGCAGTTCTTC
TRBV11-3	TRBJ2-3	TRBD1	.	CASGQGKGTDTQYF	TGTGCCAGCGGACAGGGGAAGGGCACAGATACGCAGTATTTT